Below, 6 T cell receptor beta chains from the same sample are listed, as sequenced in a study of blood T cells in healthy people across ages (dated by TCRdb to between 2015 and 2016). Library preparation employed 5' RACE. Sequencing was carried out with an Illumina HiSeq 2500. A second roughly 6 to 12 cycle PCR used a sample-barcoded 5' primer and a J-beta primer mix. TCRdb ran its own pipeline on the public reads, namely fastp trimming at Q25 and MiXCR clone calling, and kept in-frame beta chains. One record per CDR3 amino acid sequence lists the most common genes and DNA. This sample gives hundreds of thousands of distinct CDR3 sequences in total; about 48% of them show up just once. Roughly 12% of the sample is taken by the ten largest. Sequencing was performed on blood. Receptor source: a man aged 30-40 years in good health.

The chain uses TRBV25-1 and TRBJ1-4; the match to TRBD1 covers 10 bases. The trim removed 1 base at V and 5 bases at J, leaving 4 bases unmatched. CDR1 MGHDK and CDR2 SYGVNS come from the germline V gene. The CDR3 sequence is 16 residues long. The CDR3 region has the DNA TGTGCCAGCAGTGAATGGGGACAGGGGCGGAATGAAAAACTGTTTTTT. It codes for CASSEWGQGRNEKLFF.

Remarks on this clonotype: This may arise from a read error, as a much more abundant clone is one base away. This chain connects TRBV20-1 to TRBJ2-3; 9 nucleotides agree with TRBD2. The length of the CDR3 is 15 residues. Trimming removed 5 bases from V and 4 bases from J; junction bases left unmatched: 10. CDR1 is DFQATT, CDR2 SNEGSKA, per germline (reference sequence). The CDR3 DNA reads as TGCAGTGCTGACAGGCGGGGGGGCAGGTCAGATACGCAGTATTTT. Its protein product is CSADRRGGRSDTQYF.

The CDR3 bases are TGTGCCTGGACCCAGGGGAAGAGCTCCTACGAGCAGTACTTC. It codes for CAWTQGKSSYEQYF. The chain joins TRBV30 to TRBJ2-7; possible D gene TRBD1, 6 bases. The CDR3 contains 14 residues. Germline values: CDR1 GTSNPN, CDR2 SVGIG (reference sequence). With 4 bases removed from V and 0 bases from J, the gap between germline ends came to 13 bases.

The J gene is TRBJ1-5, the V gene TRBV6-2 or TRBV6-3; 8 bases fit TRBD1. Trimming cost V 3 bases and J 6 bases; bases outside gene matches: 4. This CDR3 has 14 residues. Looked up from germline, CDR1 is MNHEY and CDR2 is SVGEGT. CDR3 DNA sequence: TGTGCCAGCAGTTATCGGCAGGGGGCTCAGCCCCAGCATTTT. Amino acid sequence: CASSYRQGAQPQHF.

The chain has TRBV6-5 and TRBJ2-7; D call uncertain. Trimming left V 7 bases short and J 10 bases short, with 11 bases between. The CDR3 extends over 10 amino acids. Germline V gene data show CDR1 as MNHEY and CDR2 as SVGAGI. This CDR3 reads CASNRVPQYF. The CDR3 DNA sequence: TGTGCCAGCAATAGGGTACCCCAGTACTTC.

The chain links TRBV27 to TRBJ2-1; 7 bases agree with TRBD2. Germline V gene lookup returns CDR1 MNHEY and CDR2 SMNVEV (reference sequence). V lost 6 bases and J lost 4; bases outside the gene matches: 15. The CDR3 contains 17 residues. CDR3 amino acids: CASSLRLASPLYNEQFF. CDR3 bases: TGTGCCAGCAGCCTTAGACTAGCCTCACCGCTGTACAATGAGCAGTTCTTC.